Following are 9 T cell receptor beta chains from one sample sequenced in a study of T cells after yellow fever vaccination. Using its own MiXCR run on the 5' RACE reads, TCRdb lists one record per CDR3 protein. This sample has hundreds of thousands of distinct CDR3 sequences, with about 19% found just once. Sequenced here: PBMCs, sampled before the yellow fever booster vaccination. These receptors came from a man in his late teens or twenties who received the YFV17D yellow fever vaccine.

This clonotype was counted ten times or more. The chain uses TRBV7-6 and TRBJ1-5, with a weak D call TRBD1 (5 bases). CDR1 is SGHVS, CDR2 FNYEAQ, per germline. This CDR3 region has 15 residues. The germline V and J ends were trimmed by 2 bases and 4 bases, with 12 bases remaining between them. In DNA, the CDR3 is TGTGCCAGCAGCTTACAGTCGGGGCTGAATCAGCCCCAGCATTTT. It codes for CASSLQSGLNQPQHF.

V and J are TRBV7-2 and TRBJ1-1, with TRBD1 matching over 8 bases. The V segment lost 5 bases and the J segment 4 bases; nucleotides outside the gene matches: 12. The germline V gene has CDR1 SGHTA and CDR2 FQGNSA. This CDR3 has 16 residues. CDR3 in DNA: TGTGCCAGCAGCACGTACAGGGGGAAGTCGGGCACTGAAGCTTTCTTT. It is translated as CASSTYRGKSGTEAFF.

V usage is TRBV7-8 and J usage is TRBJ2-3; unclear D gene. V lost 3 bases and J 4 bases, leaving 17 bases between the germline ends. Germline assignment: CDR1 SGHVS and CDR2 FQNEAQ. This CDR3 is built from 16 residues. The chain's CDR3 is CASSFSLTFSSDTQYF. As DNA, the CDR3 is TGTGCCAGCAGCTTTTCATTGACTTTCAGCTCAGATACGCAGTATTTT.

This clonotype was found a few times. This chain links TRBV29-1 with TRBJ2-2, with TRBD1 matching over 10 bases. This CDR3 has 16 residues. Germline lookup yields CDR1 SQVTM and CDR2 ANQGSEA. The V gene end was trimmed by 7 bases and the J gene end by 6 bases; junction bases not matched to a gene: 14. The CDR3: CSAESPGQGKSGELFF. The CDR3 region has the DNA TGCAGCGCTGAGAGTCCGGGACAGGGGAAATCCGGGGAGCTGTTTTTT.

In DNA, the CDR3 is TGTGCCATCAGGACGGAACTCAGCTATGGCTACACCTTC. Translation: CAIRTELSYGYTF. The rearrangement joins TRBV10-3 to TRBJ1-2, with no clear D. CDR3 length equals 13 residues. Germline V gene sequence: CDR1 ENHRY, CDR2 SYGVKD. The germline V and J ends were trimmed by 6 bases and 4 bases, with 12 bases remaining between them.

This clonotype was found a few times. A much larger clonotype is one base distant, so this may be a read error. The rearrangement uses TRBV11-2 and TRBJ2-3; no firm D call. The germline CDR1 and CDR2 sequences are SGHAT and FQNNGV. The V gene lost 0 bases and the J gene lost 0 bases, with 4 bases spanning the gap. The CDR3 contains 14 residues. The CDR3 DNA reads TGTGCCAGCAGCTTAGAGGTTAGCACAGATACGCAGTATTTT. Its protein product is CASSLEVSTDTQYF. Drawing the rest from reference TRBV11-2 and TRBJ2-3, the complete variable domain is EAGVAQSPRYKIIEKRQSVAFWCNPISGHATLYWYQQILGQGPKLLIQFQNNGVVDDSQLPKDRFSAERLKGVDSTLKIQPAKLEDSAVYLCASSLEVSTDTQYFGPGTRLTVL.

This clonotype was picked up many times. The rearrangement joins TRBV20-1 to TRBJ1-6, with unresolved D. V dropped 6 bases and J dropped 7 bases, with 13 bases sitting between them. CDR1 DFQATT and CDR2 SNEGSKA come from the germline V gene (reference sequence). There are 13 residues in the CDR3. CDR3 nucleotide sequence: TGCAGTGCACATCAAGATCGGAATTCACCCCTCCACTTT. Its translation is CSAHQDRNSPLHF.

This clonotype was observed a handful of times. This chain connects TRBV4-1 to TRBJ2-2; perhaps TRBD2 as D (5 bases). Germline CDR1 MGHRA, CDR2 YSYEKL. Trimming left V 1 base short and J 0 bases short, with 18 bases between. The CDR3 spans 19 residues. CDR3 sequence: CASSQGGVGFVPNTGELFF. The CDR3, as DNA: TGCGCCAGCAGCCAAGGGGGAGTAGGTTTTGTGCCGAACACCGGGGAGCTGTTTTTT.

The chain uses TRBV12-3 or TRBV12-4 and TRBJ1-4, with 9 bases aligning to TRBD1. J lost 6 bases, V lost 4 bases, and 6 bases had no gene match. The CDR3 contains 15 residues. CDR3 nucleotide sequence: TGTGCCAGCAGTTACAGGGGGCATCGAGATGAAAAACTGTTTTTT. It specifies CASSYRGHRDEKLFF.